This T cell receptor beta chain was documented in a study of regulatory T cells in long-lasting Graves disease. Specified time point: persistent/refractory GD, antithyroid drugs over 5 years with positive TRAb. Making the TCR library involved RNA that had been extracted from PBMCs. American Thyroid Association guidelines defined how Graves' disease was diagnosed. Study-wide results and caveats: Clonotypes that were public and shared totalled fewer than 3,500 in persistent patients versus 900 to 1,000 in new patients. Persistent cases favored TRBV28, TRBJ1-2 and TRBJ2-5.

This clonotype was observed many times. What it recognizes is unknown. CDR1 is SGHAT, CDR2 FQNNGV, per germline. Trimming left V 2 bases short and J 6 bases short, with 10 bases between. The CDR3 covers 13 residues. For TCR beta, libraries came from iRepertoire HTBI primers and Arm-PCR of CDR3 regions. Using its own MiXCR run on the multiplex PCR reads, TCRdb lists one record per CDR3 protein. Of fewer than 400,000 distinct CDR3 sequences listed, less than 25% are singletons. The receptor was derived from a female donor with Graves disease. The source material was peripheral blood mononuclear cells (PBMCs), sampled when the disease was refractory, from a patient treated with antithyroid drugs. The rearrangement uses TRBV11-2 and TRBJ1-1; D remains ambiguous. CDR3 DNA sequence: TGTGCCAGCAGCTTACTCGACATTGCTGAAGCTTTCTTT. Its translation is CASSLLDIAEAFF. The full variable domain, its missing parts supplied by reference TRBV11-2 and TRBJ1-1, is EAGVAQSPRYKIIEKRQSVAFWCNPISGHATLYWYQQILGQGPKLLIQFQNNGVVDDSQLPKDRFSAERLKGVDSTLKIQPAKLEDSAVYLCASSLLDIAEAFFGQGTRLTVV.